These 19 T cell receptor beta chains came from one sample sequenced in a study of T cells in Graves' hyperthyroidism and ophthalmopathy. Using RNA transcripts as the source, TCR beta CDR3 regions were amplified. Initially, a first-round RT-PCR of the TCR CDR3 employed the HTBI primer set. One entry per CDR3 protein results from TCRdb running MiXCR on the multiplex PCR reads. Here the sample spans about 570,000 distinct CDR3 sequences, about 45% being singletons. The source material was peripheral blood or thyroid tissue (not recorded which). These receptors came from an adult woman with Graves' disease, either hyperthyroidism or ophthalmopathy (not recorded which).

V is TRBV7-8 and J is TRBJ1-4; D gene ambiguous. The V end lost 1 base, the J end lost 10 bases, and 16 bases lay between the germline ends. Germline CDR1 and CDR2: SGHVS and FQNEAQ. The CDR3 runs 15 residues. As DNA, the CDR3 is TGTGCCAGCAGCTTAGTAGTAAGCAGTGCTGGAAAACTGTTTTTT. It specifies CASSLVVSSAGKLFF.

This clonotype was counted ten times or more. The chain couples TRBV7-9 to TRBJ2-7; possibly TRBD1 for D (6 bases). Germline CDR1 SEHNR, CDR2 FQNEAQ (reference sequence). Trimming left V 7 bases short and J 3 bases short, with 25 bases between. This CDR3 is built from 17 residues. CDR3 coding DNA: TGTGCCAGCACCTATTTTTCCCATGAGGACAGCGTCTACGAGCAGTACTTC. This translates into CASTYFSHEDSVYEQYF. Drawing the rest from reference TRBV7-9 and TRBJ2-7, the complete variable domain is DTGVSQNPRHKITKRGQNVTFRCDPISEHNRLYWYRQTLGQGPEFLTYFQNEAQLEKSRLLSDRFSAERPKGSFSTLEIQRTEQGDSAMYLCASTYFSHEDSVYEQYFGPGTRLTVT.

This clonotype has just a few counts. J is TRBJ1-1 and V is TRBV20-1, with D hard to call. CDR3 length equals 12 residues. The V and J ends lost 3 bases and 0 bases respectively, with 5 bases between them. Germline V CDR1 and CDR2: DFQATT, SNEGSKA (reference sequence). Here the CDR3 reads CSARGVNTEAFF. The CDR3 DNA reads TGCAGTGCTAGGGGAGTGAACACTGAAGCTTTCTTT.

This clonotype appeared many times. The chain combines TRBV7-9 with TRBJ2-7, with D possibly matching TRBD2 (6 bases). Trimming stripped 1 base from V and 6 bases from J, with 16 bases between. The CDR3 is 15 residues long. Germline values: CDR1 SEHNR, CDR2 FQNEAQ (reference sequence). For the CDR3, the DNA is TGTGCCAGCAGCTTAGATGGGAGTAGCGGCTCCGAGCAGTACTTC. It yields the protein CASSLDGSSGSEQYF.

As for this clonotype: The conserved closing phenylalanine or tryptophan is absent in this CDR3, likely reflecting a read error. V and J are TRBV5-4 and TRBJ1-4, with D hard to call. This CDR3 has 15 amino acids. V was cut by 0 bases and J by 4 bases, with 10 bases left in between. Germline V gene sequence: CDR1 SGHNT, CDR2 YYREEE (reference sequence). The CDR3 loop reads CASSLEGAFNEKLFL. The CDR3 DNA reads TGTGCCAGCAGCTTGGAAGGTGCCTTTAATGAAAAACTGTTTCTT.

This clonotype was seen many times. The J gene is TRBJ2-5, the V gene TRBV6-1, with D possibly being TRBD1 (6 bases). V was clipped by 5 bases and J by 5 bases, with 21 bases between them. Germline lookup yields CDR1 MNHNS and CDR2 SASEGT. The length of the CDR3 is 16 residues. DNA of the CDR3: TGTGCCAGCAGTCATCCCGCAGGGGATTCGAGGGAGACCCAGTACTTC. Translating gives CASSHPAGDSRETQYF.

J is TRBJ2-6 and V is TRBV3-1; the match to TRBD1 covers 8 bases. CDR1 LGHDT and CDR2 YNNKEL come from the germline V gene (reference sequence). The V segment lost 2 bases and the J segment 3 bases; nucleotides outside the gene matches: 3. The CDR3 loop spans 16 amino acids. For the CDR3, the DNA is TGTGCCAGCAGCCAAACGACAGGGGATGGGGCCAACGTCCTGACTTTC. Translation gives CASSQTTGDGANVLTF.

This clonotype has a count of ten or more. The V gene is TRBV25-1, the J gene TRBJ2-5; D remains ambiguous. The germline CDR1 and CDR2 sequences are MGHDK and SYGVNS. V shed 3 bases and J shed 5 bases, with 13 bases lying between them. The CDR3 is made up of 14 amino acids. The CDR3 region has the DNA TGTGCCAGCAGTGATAGGGAATATCCGGAGACCCAGTACTTC. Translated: CASSDREYPETQYF.

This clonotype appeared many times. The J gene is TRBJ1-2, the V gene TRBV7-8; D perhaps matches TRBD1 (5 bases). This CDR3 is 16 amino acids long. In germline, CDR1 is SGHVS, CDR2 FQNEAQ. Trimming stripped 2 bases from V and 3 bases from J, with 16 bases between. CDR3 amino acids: CASSLLGGGGDYGYTF. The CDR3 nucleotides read TGTGCCAGCAGCTTACTGGGGGGAGGAGGGGACTATGGCTACACCTTC.

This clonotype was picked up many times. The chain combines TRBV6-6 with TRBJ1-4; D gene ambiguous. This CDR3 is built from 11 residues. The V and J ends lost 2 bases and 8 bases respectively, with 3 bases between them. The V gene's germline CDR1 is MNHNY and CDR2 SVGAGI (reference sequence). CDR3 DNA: TGTGCCAGCAGTTACAGGGAAAAACTGTTTTTT. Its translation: CASSYREKLFF.

The CDR3 reads CATSVDTGSDSNQPQHF. CDR3 DNA: TGTGCCACCAGCGTTGATACAGGGTCAGATAGCAATCAGCCCCAGCATTTT. The genes are TRBV15 and TRBJ1-5, with a tentative D call TRBD1 (6 bases). This CDR3 is built from 17 residues. Trimming removed 5 bases at V and 0 bases at J, with 17 bases between. Germline V gene lookup returns CDR1 LNHNV and CDR2 YYDKDF (reference sequence).

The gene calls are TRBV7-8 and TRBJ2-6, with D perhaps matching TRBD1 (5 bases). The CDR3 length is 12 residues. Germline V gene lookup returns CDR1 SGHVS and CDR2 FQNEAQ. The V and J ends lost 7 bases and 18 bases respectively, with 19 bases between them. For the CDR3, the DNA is TGTGCCAGCACCGACCTAAGGGGCCGCCAGACTTTC. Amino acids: CASTDLRGRQTF.

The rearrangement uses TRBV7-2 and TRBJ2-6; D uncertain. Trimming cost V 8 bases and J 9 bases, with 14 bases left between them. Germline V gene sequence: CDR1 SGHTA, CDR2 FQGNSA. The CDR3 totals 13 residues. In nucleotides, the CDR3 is TGTGCCAGCCAAGAGAACCAGGACAACGTCCTGACTTTC. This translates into CASQENQDNVLTF.

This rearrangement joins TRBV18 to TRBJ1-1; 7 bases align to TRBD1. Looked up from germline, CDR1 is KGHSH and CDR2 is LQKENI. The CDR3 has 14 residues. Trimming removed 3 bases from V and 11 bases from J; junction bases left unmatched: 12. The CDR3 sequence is CASSPGQVQGGAFF. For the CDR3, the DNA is TGTGCCAGCTCACCCGGACAGGTCCAGGGTGGTGCTTTCTTT.

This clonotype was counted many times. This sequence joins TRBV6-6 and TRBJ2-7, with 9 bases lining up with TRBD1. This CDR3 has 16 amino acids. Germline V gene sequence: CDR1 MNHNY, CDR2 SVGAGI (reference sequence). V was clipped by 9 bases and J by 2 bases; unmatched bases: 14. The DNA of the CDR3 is TGTGCCAGTGAGGGACAGGGCCACAACCTGCCCTACGAGCAGTACTTC. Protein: CASEGQGHNLPYEQYF.

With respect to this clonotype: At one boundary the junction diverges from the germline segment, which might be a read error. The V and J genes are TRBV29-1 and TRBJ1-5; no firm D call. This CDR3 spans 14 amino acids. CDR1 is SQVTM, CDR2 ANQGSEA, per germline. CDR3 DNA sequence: TGCAGCGTTGATACGGGAGCGAACAATCAGTCCCAGCATTTT. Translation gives CSVDTGANNQSQHF.

CDR3 sequence reads: CSADAPGGNEKLFF. The CDR3 nucleotides are TGCAGTGCTGATGCGCCGGGCGGAAATGAAAAACTGTTTTTT. The chain carries TRBV20-1 and TRBJ1-4; D is unclear. Germline CDR1 reads DFQATT; CDR2 reads SNEGSKA (reference sequence). The ends were cut back, 5 bases at V and 5 bases at J, with 15 bases in the middle. This CDR3 spans 14 amino acids.

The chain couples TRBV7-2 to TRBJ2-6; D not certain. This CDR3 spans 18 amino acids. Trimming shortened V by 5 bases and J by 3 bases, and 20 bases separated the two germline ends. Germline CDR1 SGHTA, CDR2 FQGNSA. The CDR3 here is CASSLRRDRLVGANVLTF. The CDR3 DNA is TGTGCCAGCAGCCTTCGTCGAGACCGCCTGGTTGGGGCCAACGTCCTGACTTTC. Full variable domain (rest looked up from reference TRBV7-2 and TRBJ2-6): GAGVSQSPSNKVTEKGKDVELRCDPISGHTALYWYRQSLGQGLEFLIYFQGNSAPDKSGLPSDRFSAERTGGSVSTLTIQRTQQEDSAVYLCASSLRRDRLVGANVLTFGAGSRLTVL.

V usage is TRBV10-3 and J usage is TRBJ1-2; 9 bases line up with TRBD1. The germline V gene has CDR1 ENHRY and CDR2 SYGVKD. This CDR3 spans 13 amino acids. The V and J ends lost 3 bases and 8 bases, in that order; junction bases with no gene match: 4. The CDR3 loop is CAISERGQGGYTF. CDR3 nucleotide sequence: TGTGCCATCAGTGAACGTGGACAGGGGGGCTACACCTTC.